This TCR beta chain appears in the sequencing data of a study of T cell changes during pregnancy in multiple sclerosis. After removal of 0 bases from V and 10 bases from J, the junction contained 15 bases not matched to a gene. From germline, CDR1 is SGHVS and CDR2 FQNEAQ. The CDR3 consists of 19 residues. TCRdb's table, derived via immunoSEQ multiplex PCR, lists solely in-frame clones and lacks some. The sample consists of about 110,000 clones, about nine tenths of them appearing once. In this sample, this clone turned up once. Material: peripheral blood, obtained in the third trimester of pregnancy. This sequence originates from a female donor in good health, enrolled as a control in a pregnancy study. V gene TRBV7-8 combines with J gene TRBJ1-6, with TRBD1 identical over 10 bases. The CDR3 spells CASSLAFRDRGRRGSPLHF. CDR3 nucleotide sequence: TGTGCCAGCAGCTTAGCATTTAGGGACAGGGGCCGCCGGGGGTCACCCCTCCACTTT.